A selection of T cell receptor beta chains follows, all from one sample in a study of cytomegalovirus exposure and HLA in healthy donors. Some clones are missing from TCRdb's copy, which holds only in-frame ones; the method was immunoSEQ multiplex PCR. The repertoire has some 140,000 clones, 80% of them found once; the top ten carry 2.2%. The specimen was PBMCs. These receptors were obtained from a man aged 25 to 40 in good health and CMV-seronegative. CDR3s include the opening cysteine and the closing phenylalanine or tryptophan. The D gene is left open where the match is weak. Clone size appears in some rows only: once, few, many, or a class for an expanded clone.

v_gene	j_gene	abundance	d_gene	CDR3aa	CDR3nt
TRBV7-8	TRBJ2-7	NA	NA	CASSLEAGFHYEQYF	TGTGCCAGCAGCTTAGAGGCGGGGTTCCACTACGAGCAGTACTTC
TRBV6-5	TRBJ1-1	NA	NA	CASSYLGGNTEAFF	TGTGCCAGCAGTTACCTGGGAGGCAACACTGAAGCTTTCTTT
TRBV6-5	TRBJ2-5	NA	TRBD2	CASRPTSGSWETQYF	TGTGCCAGCAGACCGACTAGCGGGAGTTGGGAGACCCAGTACTTC
TRBV29-1	TRBJ2-7	NA	TRBD2	CSVDSRGGSEQYF	TGCAGCGTTGACTCACGGGGGGGGAGCGAGCAGTACTTC
TRBV29-1	TRBJ1-4	NA	TRBD1	CSVEDPRTGDGEKLFF	TGCAGCGTTGAAGATCCCCGGACAGGGGACGGGGAAAAACTGTTTTTT
TRBV6-1	TRBJ1-1	NA	NA	CASILLRRAFF	TGTGCCAGCATCCTACTTCGGCGGGCTTTCTTT
TRBV19	TRBJ2-7	NA	NA	CASSIGSGGQSYEQYF	TGTGCCAGTAGTATCGGAAGCGGAGGACAGTCCTACGAGCAGTACTTC
TRBV29-1	TRBJ1-2	NA	NA	CSVSQAGNNYGYTF	TGCAGCGTCTCCCAGGCAGGGAACAACTATGGCTACACCTTC
TRBV5-1	TRBJ2-3	NA	NA	CASSFGGSTDTQYF	TGCGCCAGCAGCTTCGGGGGTAGTACAGATACGCAGTATTTT
TRBV7-2	TRBJ2-4	NA	NA	CASRGPGHQYF	TGTGCCAGCAGGGGTCCGGGACACCAGTACTTC
TRBV7-6	TRBJ1-4	few	TRBD1	CASSRGQGGEKLFF	TGTGCCAGCAGCCGAGGACAGGGTGGGGAAAAACTGTTTTTT
TRBV25-1	TRBJ2-5	NA	NA	CASTRRTGETQYF	TGTGCCAGCACCCGACGTACGGGAGAGACCCAGTACTTC
TRBV19	TRBJ1-3	few	NA	CASTPGQLPSGNTIYF	TGTGCCAGTACCCCTGGACAACTCCCCTCTGGAAACACCATATATTTT
TRBV4-3	TRBJ1-2	NA	NA	CARSQEQEGIYGYTF	TGCGCCCGCAGCCAAGAACAGGAAGGGATCTATGGCTACACCTTC
TRBV6-5	TRBJ1-3	NA	NA	CASSPVDPGGNTIYF	TGTGCCAGCAGCCCCGTCGACCCGGGGGGAAACACCATATATTTT
TRBV4-1	TRBJ2-1	NA	TRBD2	CASSQDASGSNEQFF	TGCGCCAGCAGCCAAGATGCTAGCGGGAGCAATGAGCAGTTCTTC
TRBV27	TRBJ2-3	NA	TRBD2	CASSLGLGTSGTDTQYF	TGTGCCAGCAGTTTAGGTTTAGGGACTAGCGGGACAGATACGCAGTATTTT
TRBV11-2	TRBJ2-3	NA	NA	CASSSTNTDTQYF	TGTGCCAGCAGCTCGACTAATACGGATACGCAGTATTTT
TRBV18	TRBJ2-1	NA	TRBD2	CASSPLGLAGGPGEQFF	TGTGCCAGCTCACCATTAGGGCTAGCGGGAGGGCCCGGTGAGCAGTTCTTC
TRBV27	TRBJ1-2	few	NA	CASIHPDGYTF	TGTGCCAGCATCCATCCGGATGGCTACACCTTC
TRBV11-2	TRBJ2-6	once	NA	CASSFGFSGANVLTF	TGTGCCAGCAGCTTCGGGTTTTCTGGGGCCAACGTCCTGACTTTC
TRBV7-9	TRBJ2-1	NA	TRBD1	CASSPPGGMIDEQFF	TGTGCCAGCAGCCCCCCAGGGGGTATGATCGATGAGCAGTTCTTC
TRBV7-9	TRBJ2-3	NA	NA	CASSYRVGDTQYF	TGTGCCAGCAGTTACAGGGTGGGGGATACGCAGTATTTT
TRBV7-2	TRBJ1-5	NA	TRBD1	CASSSSTGRGNQPQHF	TGTGCCAGCAGCTCCTCGACAGGGAGAGGCAATCAGCCCCAGCATTTT
TRBV18	TRBJ2-1	few	TRBD1	CASSAGQGTYNEQFF	TGTGCCAGCTCAGCGGGACAGGGGACCTACAATGAGCAGTTCTTC
TRBV11-2	TRBJ1-2	NA	TRBD1	CASSTDRGPGYTF	TGTGCCAGCAGCACGGACAGGGGGCCTGGCTACACCTTC
TRBV2	TRBJ2-3	NA	TRBD2	CASSRFFVGLTTDTQYF	TGTGCCAGCAGTCGTTTTTTCGTGGGACTAACAACAGATACGCAGTATTTT
TRBV28	TRBJ1-4	NA	TRBD1	CASTTGTETEKLFF	TGTGCCAGCACTACCGGGACAGAAACTGAAAAACTGTTTTTT
TRBV7-2	TRBJ2-2	NA	TRBD1	CASSLGLNRGNTGELFF	TGTGCCAGCAGCTTAGGCCTTAACAGGGGGAACACCGGGGAGCTGTTTTTT
TRBV9	TRBJ1-1	NA	NA	CASSPRDLATEAFF	TGTGCCAGCAGCCCAAGGGACTTGGCCACTGAAGCTTTCTTT
TRBV19	TRBJ1-4	many	NA	CATNGGATNEKLFF	TGTGCCACCAATGGCGGCGCAACTAATGAAAAACTGTTTTTT
TRBV5-1	TRBJ1-2	NA	TRBD1	CASRPIQGTNYGYTF	TGCGCCAGCCGGCCTATACAGGGGACTAACTATGGCTACACCTTC
TRBV27	TRBJ1-4	NA	NA	CASSPFGGLGEKLFF	TGTGCCAGCAGTCCTTTTGGAGGTCTGGGAGAAAAACTGTTTTTT
TRBV7-9	TRBJ2-3	NA	TRBD2	CASRSAGASTDTQYF	TGTGCCAGCAGATCAGCGGGGGCCTCCACAGATACGCAGTATTTT
TRBV2	TRBJ1-1	NA	NA	CASSTLPGHPPVDTEAFF	TGTGCCAGCAGTACCCTCCCGGGACACCCGCCGGTGGACACTGAAGCTTTCTTT
TRBV28	TRBJ1-2	NA	NA	CASTSGGRRGYTF	TGTGCCAGCACCTCGGGGGGGCGAAGGGGCTACACCTTC
TRBV2	TRBJ2-1	NA	TRBD1	CASIADRSSSYNEQFF	TGTGCCAGCATTGCGGACAGGAGCTCCTCCTACAATGAGCAGTTCTTC
TRBV11-2	TRBJ1-1	NA	TRBD1	CASSGGQEMNTEAFF	TGTGCCAGCAGCGGCGGACAGGAGATGAACACTGAAGCTTTCTTT
TRBV6-1	TRBJ2-7	NA	NA	CASKVVLAPPYEQYF	TGTGCCAGCAAAGTGGTCCTGGCCCCCCCCTACGAGCAGTACTTC
TRBV27	TRBJ1-2	NA	NA	CASTLKYRSYYGYTF	TGTGCCAGCACCCTAAAATACAGGAGCTACTATGGCTACACCTTC
TRBV4-2	TRBJ1-5	NA	TRBD1	CASSPGTGALLAQHF	TGTGCCAGCAGCCCCGGGACAGGGGCCCTCTTGGCCCAGCATTTT
TRBV7-2	TRBJ2-7	NA	TRBD2	CASNRVSGSGTGEQYF	TGTGCCAGCAACAGAGTTAGCGGGAGCGGCACGGGCGAGCAGTACTTC
TRBV4-3	TRBJ1-5	few	NA	CASSQHRDQPQHF	TGCGCCAGCAGCCAACACAGAGATCAGCCCCAGCATTTT
TRBV21-1	TRBJ2-7	NA	NA	CASSKLVGLVLAGAFHSYEQYF	TGTGCCAGCAGCAAACTAGTGGGGTTAGTTCTAGCGGGTGCCTTTCACTCCTACGAGCAGTACTTC
TRBV18	TRBJ2-3	NA	NA	CASSDSRTDTQYF	TGTGCCAGCTCCGACAGCCGCACAGATACGCAGTATTTT
TRBV25-1	TRBJ1-2	NA	TRBD1	CATGTGGAANYGYTF	TGTGCCACGGGGACAGGTGGGGCCGCTAACTATGGCTACACCTTC
TRBV7-9	TRBJ2-7	NA	NA	CASSARGLVEQYF	TGTGCCAGCAGCGCAAGGGGCCTCGTCGAGCAGTACTTC
TRBV7-6	TRBJ2-1	NA	TRBD2	CASSPLSGRRGEQFF	TGTGCCAGCAGCCCTCTTAGCGGGAGGCGAGGTGAGCAGTTCTTC